One T cell receptor (beta chain) is described in this entry. This sample was taken from a study of technical replicates of blood from a handful of donors. The germline V gene has CDR1 MNHNS and CDR2 SASEGT. The CDR3 length is 13 residues. V lost 6 bases, J lost 4 bases, and 3 bases stayed unmatched. Assay used: immunoSEQ multiplex PCR; TCRdb lists only in-frame clones, some missing. The table lists approximately 75,000 clones, roughly four fifths of them singletons. This chain joins TRBV6-1 and TRBJ1-5, with 7 bases lining up with TRBD1. This sequence was found in a human donor in good health. Some clones in this sample may be carry-over from other donors' samples. Sequencing input: PBMCs. CDR3: CASRPTGNQPQHF. CDR3 nucleotides: TGTGCCAGCAGACCGACAGGGAATCAGCCCCAGCATTTT.